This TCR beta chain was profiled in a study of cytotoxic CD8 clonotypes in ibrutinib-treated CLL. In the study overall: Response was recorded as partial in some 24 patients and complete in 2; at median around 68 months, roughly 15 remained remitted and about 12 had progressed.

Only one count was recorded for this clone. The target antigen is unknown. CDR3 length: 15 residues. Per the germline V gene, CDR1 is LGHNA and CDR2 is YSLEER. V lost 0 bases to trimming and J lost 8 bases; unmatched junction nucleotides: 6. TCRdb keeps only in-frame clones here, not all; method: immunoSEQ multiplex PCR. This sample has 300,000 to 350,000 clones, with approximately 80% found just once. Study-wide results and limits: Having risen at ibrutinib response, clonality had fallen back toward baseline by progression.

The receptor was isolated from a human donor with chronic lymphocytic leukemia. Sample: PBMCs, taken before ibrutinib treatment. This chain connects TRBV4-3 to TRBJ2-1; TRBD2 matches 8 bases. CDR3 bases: TGCGCCAGCAGCCAAGATTTAGCGGGATCCTATGAGCAGTTCTTC. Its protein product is CASSQDLAGSYEQFF.